The 18 T cell receptor beta chains presented below share a single source sample, sequenced in a study of T cells in Graves' hyperthyroidism and ophthalmopathy. There were TCR beta CDR3 regions amplified from RNA transcripts. RT-PCR in the first round (using the HTBI primer set) targeted the TCR CDR3. TCRdb itself ran the multiplex PCR reads through MiXCR, one entry per CDR3 protein. The repertoire holds 500,000 or so distinct CDR3 sequences, roughly 18% seen once, with 17% in the top ten. The material sequenced was blood. The receptors shown here come from a woman aged 18 to 35 with Graves' ophthalmopathy.

J is TRBJ2-5 and V is TRBV19; TRBD1 agrees at 9 bases. V shed 5 bases and J 5 bases; nucleotides not matched to a gene: 6. The CDR3 runs 14 residues. Germline lookup yields CDR1 LNHDA and CDR2 SQIVND (reference sequence). This CDR3 is CASSVQGADETQYF. The CDR3 nucleotides are TGTGCCAGTAGTGTACAGGGGGCTGACGAGACCCAGTACTTC.

The V gene is TRBV24-1, the J gene TRBJ2-5, with D uncertain. Germline V gives CDR1 KGHDR, CDR2 SFDVKD. The CDR3 extends over 14 amino acids. The V end lost 4 bases, the J end lost 5 bases, and 13 bases lay between the germline ends. The CDR3 reads CATSERTPRETQYF. CDR3 in DNA: TGTGCCACCAGTGAGAGGACCCCCCGGGAGACCCAGTACTTC.

This clonotype came up many times. The rearrangement links TRBV29-1 to TRBJ2-2; D gene uncertain. Germline V lookup: CDR1 SQVTM, CDR2 ANQGSEA. CDR3 length: 12 amino acids. V shed 6 bases and J shed 6 bases, with 11 bases lying between them. CDR3 nucleotide sequence: TGCAGCGTCCCTAGTCCAGCCGGGGAGCTGTTTTTT. It is translated as CSVPSPAGELFF.

The chain employs TRBV20-1 and TRBJ2-2; D is undetermined. Per the germline V gene, CDR1 is DFQATT and CDR2 is SNEGSKA (reference sequence). Trimming removed 5 bases from V and 6 bases from J, with 16 bases in between. The CDR3 is made up of 14 amino acids. CDR3 region: CSARPSAVAGELFF. The CDR3 coding sequence is TGCAGTGCTCGACCCTCCGCCGTCGCCGGGGAGCTGTTTTTT.

In this sample, this clonotype turned up many times. The chain uses TRBV2 and TRBJ1-5; TRBD1 aligns across 12 bases. Germline-derived CDR1 and CDR2 are SNHLY and FYNNEI. The CDR3 covers 15 residues. The V gene end was trimmed by 6 bases and the J gene end by 5 bases; junction bases not matched to a gene: 5. CDR3 loop: CASRGTGGEDQPQHF. The CDR3 nucleotides read TGTGCCAGCAGGGGGACAGGGGGCGAAGATCAGCCCCAGCATTTT.

The CDR3 DNA reads TGCAGTGCTAGTGGAGCGGGAGTGATCTCTGGGGCCAACGTCCTGACTTTC. It codes for CSASGAGVISGANVLTF. The V and J genes are TRBV20-1 and TRBJ2-6, with 8 bases matching TRBD2. The CDR3 is made up of 17 amino acids. The ends lost 3 bases at V and 0 bases at J; junction bases unmatched: 7. In germline, CDR1 is DFQATT, CDR2 SNEGSKA (reference sequence).

This clonotype was seen a handful of times. The CDR3 DNA reads as TGTGCCAGCAGCGAACAACAGGAGATCACAGATACGCAGTATTTT. Amino acid sequence: CASSEQQEITDTQYF. V and J are TRBV9 and TRBJ2-3; weak D call: TRBD1 (5 bases). The V end was cut by 3 bases, the J end by 2 bases, with 13 bases between. This CDR3 is 15 amino acids long. CDR1 SGDLS and CDR2 YYNGEE come from the germline V gene.

Many counts were recorded for this clonotype. The chain employs TRBV12-3 or TRBV12-4 and TRBJ2-3; 12 nucleotides agree with TRBD2. Unmatched junction bases numbered 5, after V lost 4 bases and J lost 6 bases. The CDR3 runs to 15 residues. The CDR3, as DNA: TGTGCCAGCAGTTCTAGCGGGAGGGAGCGGGATACGCAGTATTTT. Protein product: CASSSSGRERDTQYF.

This clonotype was seen repeatedly, ten times or more. The V gene is TRBV30, the J gene TRBJ2-7; a possible D gene is TRBD2 (6 bases). Germline V gene sequence: CDR1 GTSNPN, CDR2 SVGIG (reference sequence). This CDR3 is 15 amino acids long. V was cut by 2 bases and J by 4 bases, with 18 bases left in between. CDR3 protein: CAWSLGGLLGYEQYF. In nucleotides, the CDR3 is TGTGCCTGGAGTTTGGGGGGTCTATTGGGTTACGAGCAGTACTTC.

The sample holds many counts of this clonotype. This chain uses TRBV30 with TRBJ1-1; D may be TRBD1 (5 bases). V lost 5 bases to trimming and J lost 4 bases, with 14 bases between them. CDR1 and CDR2 (germline): GTSNPN, SVGIG (reference sequence). The CDR3 totals 13 residues. The CDR3 sequence: CAWRDFGGTEAFF. CDR3 in DNA: TGTGCCTGGCGGGACTTCGGCGGCACTGAAGCTTTCTTT.

This clonotype was picked up many times. The V gene is TRBV11-3, the J gene TRBJ1-1; perhaps TRBD1 as D (5 bases). Germline CDR1 SGHNT, CDR2 YENEEA. The CDR3 has 15 residues. The ends were cut back, 4 bases at V and 4 bases at J, with 16 bases in the middle. CDR3 sequence reads: CASSSSRGVGTEAFF. Written as DNA, the CDR3 is TGTGCCAGCAGCTCGAGTCGGGGCGTGGGCACTGAAGCTTTCTTT.

This clonotype has at least ten counts. The chain carries TRBV3-1 and TRBJ1-1, with D maybe TRBD1 (6 bases). Deletions cut 7 bases from V and 1 base from J, with 19 bases between. The CDR3 is 16 amino acids. Germline CDR1 LGHDT, CDR2 YNNKEL (reference sequence). Written as DNA, the CDR3 is TGTGCCAGCAAAGTTTCCTCCCGACAGGAGAACACTGAAGCTTTCTTT. This gives the protein CASKVSSRQENTEAFF. The full variable domain, rest sourced from reference TRBV3-1 and TRBJ1-1, is DTAVSQTPKYLVTQMGNDKSIKCEQNLGHDTMYWYKQDSKKFLKIMFSYNNKELIINETVPNRFSPKSPDKAHLNLHINSLELGDSAVYFCASKVSSRQENTEAFFGQGTRLTVV.

In DNA, the CDR3 is TGTGCCAGCAGTTTTAACGCAGGGGGGGACCCCTCCGAGCAGTACTTC. Translation gives CASSFNAGGDPSEQYF. The chain carries TRBV28 and TRBJ2-7; D is possibly TRBD1 or TRBD2 (7 bases each). The V gene lost 3 bases and the J gene lost 6 bases, with 21 bases spanning the gap. The CDR3 totals 16 residues. Germline V lookup: CDR1 MDHEN, CDR2 SYDVKM.

This clonotype was seen repeatedly, ten times or more. The chain employs TRBV3-1 and TRBJ2-1; no definite D call. Germline values: CDR1 LGHDT, CDR2 YNNKEL (reference sequence). The CDR3 contains 15 residues. Trimming took 1 base from V and 3 from J, leaving 10 bases between them. The CDR3 DNA reads TGTGCCAGCAGCCAAGCTGGCTTATTCTACAATGAGCAGTTCTTC. This sequence encodes CASSQAGLFYNEQFF.

This clonotype was detected only a few times. The rearrangement uses TRBV19 and TRBJ1-5; TRBD1 matches at 7 bases. This CDR3 has 13 amino acids. In germline, CDR1 is LNHDA, CDR2 SQIVND (reference sequence). In DNA, the CDR3 is TGTGCGACGTCAGGGGGAAGCAATCAGCCCCAGCATTTT. Protein: CATSGGSNQPQHF.

This clonotype was found many times. V usage is TRBV2 and J usage is TRBJ1-1; no clear D gene. Trimming left V 10 bases short and J 5 bases short, with 17 bases between. Germline CDR1 and CDR2: SNHLY and FYNNEI. The CDR3 length is 13 residues. The DNA for the CDR3 is TGTGCCACCTACGCGGACGTTCGAACTGAAGCTTTCTTT. Encoded protein: CATYADVRTEAFF.

This clonotype was counted many times. The chain has TRBV11-2 and TRBJ2-5; 8 nucleotides align to TRBD2. CDR3 length: 16 amino acids. The ends lost 4 bases at V and 5 bases at J; junction bases unmatched: 12. CDR1 SGHAT and CDR2 FQNNGV come from the germline V gene. The CDR3 protein is CASSSGVSGRTETQYF. CDR3 sequence (DNA): TGTGCCAGCAGCTCTGGGGTGAGCGGGAGAACGGAGACCCAGTACTTC.

This clonotype appeared many times. V is TRBV29-1 and J is TRBJ2-1; 12 bases line up with TRBD2. CDR3 size: 14 residues. The germline CDR1 and CDR2 sequences are SQVTM and ANQGSEA. Trimming took 4 bases from V and 4 from J; bases not matched to a gene: 2. Here the CDR3 reads CSVGLAGAYNEQFF. CDR3 nucleotide sequence: TGCAGCGTTGGACTAGCGGGAGCATACAATGAGCAGTTCTTC.